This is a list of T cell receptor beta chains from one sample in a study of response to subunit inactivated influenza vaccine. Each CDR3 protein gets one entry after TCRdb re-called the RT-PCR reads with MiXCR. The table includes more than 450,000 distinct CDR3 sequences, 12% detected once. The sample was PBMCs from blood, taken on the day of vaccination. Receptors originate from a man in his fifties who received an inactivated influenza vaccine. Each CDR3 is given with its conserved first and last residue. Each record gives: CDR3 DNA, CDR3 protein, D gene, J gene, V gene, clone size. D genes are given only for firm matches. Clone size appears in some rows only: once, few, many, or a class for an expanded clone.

cdr3_nt: TGTGCCAGCAGCTTAGGACAGGGCGGCAGGGCCAAAAACATTCAGTACTTC; cdr3_aa: CASSLGQGGRAKNIQYF; d_call: TRBD1; j_call: TRBJ2-4; v_call: TRBV7-2; clone_size: once
cdr3_nt: TGTGCCAGCAGCCGGACCCTGCGGAGAAACATTCAGTACTTC; cdr3_aa: CASSRTLRRNIQYF; d_call: -; j_call: TRBJ2-4; v_call: TRBV12-3/TRBV12-4; clone_size: -
cdr3_nt: TGTGCCAGCAGCTTAGCTGGCGGGACAGGTTTTACCTACGAGCAGTACTTC; cdr3_aa: CASSLAGGTGFTYEQYF; d_call: TRBD1; j_call: TRBJ2-7; v_call: TRBV7-9; clone_size: many
cdr3_nt: TGTGCCACCAGCACGGGACTATCCTACGAGCAGTACTTC; cdr3_aa: CATSTGLSYEQYF; d_call: TRBD2; j_call: TRBJ2-7; v_call: TRBV15; clone_size: -
cdr3_nt: TGTGCCAGCAGCCAACCCGCGGGGGGCACTTCCGATGAGCAGTTCTTC; cdr3_aa: CASSQPAGGTSDEQFF; d_call: TRBD2; j_call: TRBJ2-1; v_call: TRBV4-2; clone_size: -
cdr3_nt: TGTGCCAGCAGCTTGGAGGGGATGACCTACGAGCAGTACTTC; cdr3_aa: CASSLEGMTYEQYF; d_call: -; j_call: TRBJ2-7; v_call: TRBV7-9; clone_size: few
cdr3_nt: TGTGCCAGCAGTTACCCTTTACAGGGGGGCTATGGCTACACCTTC; cdr3_aa: CASSYPLQGGYGYTF; d_call: TRBD1; j_call: TRBJ1-2; v_call: TRBV6-5; clone_size: few
cdr3_nt: TGTGCCACCAGTGATCCCGGACAGGGGGGCTACGAGCAGTACTTC; cdr3_aa: CATSDPGQGGYEQYF; d_call: TRBD1; j_call: TRBJ2-7; v_call: TRBV24-1; clone_size: -
cdr3_nt: TGTGCCAGCAGTGACCGTGACTACGAGCAGTACTTC; cdr3_aa: CASSDRDYEQYF; d_call: -; j_call: TRBJ2-7; v_call: TRBV10-1; clone_size: many
cdr3_nt: TGTGCCAGCAGTCGACTAGCGGGAGAAATGTACGAGCAGTACTTC; cdr3_aa: CASSRLAGEMYEQYF; d_call: TRBD2; j_call: TRBJ2-7; v_call: TRBV7-2; clone_size: few
cdr3_nt: TGTGCCAGCAGTGCAACGGGACAGATTAACTACGAGCAGTACTTC; cdr3_aa: CASSATGQINYEQYF; d_call: TRBD1; j_call: TRBJ2-7; v_call: TRBV6-1; clone_size: few
cdr3_nt: TGTGCCAGCAGCCACGACGAGTATACGCAGTATTTT; cdr3_aa: CASSHDEYTQYF; d_call: -; j_call: TRBJ2-3; v_call: TRBV11-2; clone_size: many
cdr3_nt: TGCGCCAGCAGCCCCGCGGGGATCGGACAAGTCTCCGAGCAGTACTTC; cdr3_aa: CASSPAGIGQVSEQYF; d_call: -; j_call: TRBJ2-7; v_call: TRBV5-1; clone_size: -
cdr3_nt: TGTGCCACCAGTGATTTGCCCACAGGGGACTCCTACAATGAGCAGTTCTTC; cdr3_aa: CATSDLPTGDSYNEQFF; d_call: TRBD1; j_call: TRBJ2-1; v_call: TRBV24-1; clone_size: many
cdr3_nt: TGCGCCAGCAGCTTGGCCCAGGGAATAGACATTCAGTACTTC; cdr3_aa: CASSLAQGIDIQYF; d_call: -; j_call: TRBJ2-4; v_call: TRBV5-1; clone_size: many
cdr3_nt: TGCGCCAGCAGCTGGGGACAGGGGGTCGGGGAGACCCAGTACTTC; cdr3_aa: CASSWGQGVGETQYF; d_call: TRBD1; j_call: TRBJ2-5; v_call: TRBV5-1; clone_size: -
cdr3_nt: TGTGCCAGCAGCCTGGTCGTCGGCGCGGGTAGCTCCTACGAGCAGTACTTC; cdr3_aa: CASSLVVGAGSSYEQYF; d_call: -; j_call: TRBJ2-7; v_call: TRBV7-2; clone_size: few
cdr3_nt: TGTGCCAGCAGCTTGGATGGGCAGGGAAGCAATGAGCAGTTCTTC; cdr3_aa: CASSLDGQGSNEQFF; d_call: -; j_call: TRBJ2-1; v_call: TRBV5-5; clone_size: few
cdr3_nt: TGTGCCAACAGTTTGGGCCTAGCGGACGGCACAGATACGCAGTATTTT; cdr3_aa: CANSLGLADGTDTQYF; d_call: TRBD2; j_call: TRBJ2-3; v_call: TRBV28; clone_size: -
cdr3_nt: TGTGCCAGCAGCCCGGGACGGAATACCCCCCGGCAGTACTTC; cdr3_aa: CASSPGRNTPRQYF; d_call: -; j_call: TRBJ2-7; v_call: TRBV5-6; clone_size: few
cdr3_nt: TGCAGCGTCGACCACAGCGTGGCCCAAGAGACCCAGTACTTC; cdr3_aa: CSVDHSVAQETQYF; d_call: -; j_call: TRBJ2-5; v_call: TRBV29-1; clone_size: -
cdr3_nt: TGTGCCAGCAGTTGGACCAGCTCCTCCTACAATGAGCAGTTCTTC; cdr3_aa: CASSWTSSSYNEQFF; d_call: -; j_call: TRBJ2-1; v_call: TRBV2; clone_size: medium-sized